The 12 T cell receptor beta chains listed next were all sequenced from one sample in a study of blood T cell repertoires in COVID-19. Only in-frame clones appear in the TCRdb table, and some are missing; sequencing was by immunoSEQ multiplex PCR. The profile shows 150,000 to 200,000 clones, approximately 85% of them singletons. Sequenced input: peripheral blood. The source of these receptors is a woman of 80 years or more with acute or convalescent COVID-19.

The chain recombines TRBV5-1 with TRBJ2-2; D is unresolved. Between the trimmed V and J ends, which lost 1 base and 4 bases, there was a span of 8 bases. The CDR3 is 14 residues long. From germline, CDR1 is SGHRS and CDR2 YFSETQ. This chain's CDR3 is CASSLYTTTGELFF. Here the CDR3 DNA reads TGCGCCAGCAGCTTGTACACCACCACCGGGGAGCTGTTTTTT.

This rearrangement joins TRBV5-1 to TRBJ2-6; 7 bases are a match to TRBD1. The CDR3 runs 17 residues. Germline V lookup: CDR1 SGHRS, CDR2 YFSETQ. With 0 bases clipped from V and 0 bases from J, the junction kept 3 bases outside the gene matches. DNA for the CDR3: TGCGCCAGCAGCTTGGAACAGGGGCACTCTGGGGCCAACGTCCTGACTTTC. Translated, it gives CASSLEQGHSGANVLTF.

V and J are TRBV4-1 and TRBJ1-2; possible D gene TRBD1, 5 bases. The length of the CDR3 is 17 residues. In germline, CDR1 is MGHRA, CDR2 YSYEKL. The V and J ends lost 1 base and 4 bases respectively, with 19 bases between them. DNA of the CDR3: TGCGCCAGCAGCCAAGGGCCGACGCTCAGGGAGGTCTATGGCTACACCTTC. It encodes CASSQGPTLREVYGYTF.

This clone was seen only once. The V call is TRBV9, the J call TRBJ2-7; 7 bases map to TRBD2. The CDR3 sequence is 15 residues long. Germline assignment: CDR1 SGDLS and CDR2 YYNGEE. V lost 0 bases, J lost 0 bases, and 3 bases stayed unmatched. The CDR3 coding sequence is TGTGCCAGCAGCGTAGACGGGAGGTCCTCCTACGAGCAGTACTTC. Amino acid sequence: CASSVDGRSSYEQYF. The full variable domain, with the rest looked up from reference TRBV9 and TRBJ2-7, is DSGVTQTPKHLITATGQRVTLRCSPRSGDLSVYWYQQSLDQGLQFLIQYYNGEERAKGNILERFSAQQFPDLHSELNLSSLELGDSALYFCASSVDGRSSYEQYFGPGTRLTVT.

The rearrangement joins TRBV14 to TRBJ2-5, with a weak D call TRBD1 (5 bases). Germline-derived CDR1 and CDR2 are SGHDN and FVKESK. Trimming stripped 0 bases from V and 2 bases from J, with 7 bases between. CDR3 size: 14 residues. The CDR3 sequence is CASSQEGVQETQYF. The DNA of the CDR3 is TGTGCCAGCAGCCAAGAAGGGGTACAAGAGACCCAGTACTTC.

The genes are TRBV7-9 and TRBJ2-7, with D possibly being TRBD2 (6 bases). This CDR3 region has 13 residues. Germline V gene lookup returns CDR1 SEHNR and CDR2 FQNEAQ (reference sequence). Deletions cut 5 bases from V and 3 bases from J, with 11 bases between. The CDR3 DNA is TGTGCCAGCAGCCCGGGGGTAGGCTACGAGCAGTACTTC. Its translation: CASSPGVGYEQYF.

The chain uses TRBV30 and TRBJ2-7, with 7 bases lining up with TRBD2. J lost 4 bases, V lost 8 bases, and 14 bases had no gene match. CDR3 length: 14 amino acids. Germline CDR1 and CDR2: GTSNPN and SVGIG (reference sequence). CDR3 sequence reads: CAPLGEGKGYEQYF. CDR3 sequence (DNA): TGTGCCCCTCTAGGGGAGGGGAAAGGGTACGAGCAGTACTTC.

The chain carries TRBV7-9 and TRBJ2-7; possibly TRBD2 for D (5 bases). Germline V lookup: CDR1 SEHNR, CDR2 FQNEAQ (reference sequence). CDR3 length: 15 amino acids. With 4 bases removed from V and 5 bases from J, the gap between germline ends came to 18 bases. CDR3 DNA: TGTGCCAGCAGCTCCGAGGGCTCCGACCCCCACGAGCAGTACTTC. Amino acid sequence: CASSSEGSDPHEQYF.

CDR3 protein: CASSYSGRLYEQYF. The CDR3 DNA sequence: TGTGCCAGCAGTTACAGCGGGAGACTCTACGAGCAGTACTTC. V and J are TRBV6-2 or TRBV6-3 and TRBJ2-7; TRBD2 matches at 8 bases. This CDR3 region has 14 residues. The germline gives CDR1 MNHEY, CDR2 SVGEGT. The V segment lost 2 bases and the J segment 3 bases; nucleotides outside the gene matches: 3.

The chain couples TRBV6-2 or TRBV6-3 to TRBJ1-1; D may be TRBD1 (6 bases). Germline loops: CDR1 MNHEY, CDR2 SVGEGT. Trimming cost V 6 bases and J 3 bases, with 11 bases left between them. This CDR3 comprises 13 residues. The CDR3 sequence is CASSPRGDTEAFF. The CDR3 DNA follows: TGTGCCAGCAGCCCCAGGGGAGACACTGAAGCTTTCTTT.

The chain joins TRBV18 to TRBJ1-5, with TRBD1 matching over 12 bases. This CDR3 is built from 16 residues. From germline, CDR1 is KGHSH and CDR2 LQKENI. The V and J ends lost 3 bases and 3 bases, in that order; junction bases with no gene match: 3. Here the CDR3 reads CASSPGTGGANQPQHF. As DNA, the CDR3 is TGTGCCAGCTCACCCGGGACAGGGGGCGCCAATCAGCCCCAGCATTTT.

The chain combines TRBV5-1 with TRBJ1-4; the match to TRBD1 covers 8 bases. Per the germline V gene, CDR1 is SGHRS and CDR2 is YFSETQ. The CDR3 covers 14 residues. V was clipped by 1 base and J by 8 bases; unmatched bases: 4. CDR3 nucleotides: TGCGCCAGCAGCTTGTCGACAGGGGTGGAAAAACTGTTTTTT. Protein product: CASSLSTGVEKLFF.